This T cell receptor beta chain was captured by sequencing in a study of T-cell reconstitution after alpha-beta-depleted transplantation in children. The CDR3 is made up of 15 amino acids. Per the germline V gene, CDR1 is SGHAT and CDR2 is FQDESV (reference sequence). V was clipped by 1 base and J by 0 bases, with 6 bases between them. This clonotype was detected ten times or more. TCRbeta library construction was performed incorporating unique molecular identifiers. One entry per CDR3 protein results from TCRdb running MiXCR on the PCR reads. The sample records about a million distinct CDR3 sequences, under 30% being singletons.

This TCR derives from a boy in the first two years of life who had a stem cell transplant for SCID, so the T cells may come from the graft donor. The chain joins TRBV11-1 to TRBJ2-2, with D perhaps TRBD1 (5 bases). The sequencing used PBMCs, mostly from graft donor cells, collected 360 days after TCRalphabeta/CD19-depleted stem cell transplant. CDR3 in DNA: TGTGCCAGCAGCTTAGTGACAGCGAACACCGGGGAGCTGTTTTTT. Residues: CASSLVTANTGELFF.